The entry below describes one T cell receptor (beta chain). Its antigen is as yet unknown. This CDR3 region has 13 residues. The V end was cut by 0 bases, the J end by 6 bases, with 6 bases between. Germline lookup yields CDR1 LGHDT and CDR2 YNNKEL (reference sequence). TCRdb reprocessed the 5' RACE reads via MiXCR and lists one record per CDR3 protein. The table lists 250,000 to 300,000 distinct CDR3 sequences, 15% to 20% of them singletons. The data belong to a study of CD8 T cells in ankylosing spondylitis. Study-level findings and limits: Disease-linked clones reportedly showed significant enrichment in matched ankylosing spondylitis synovial fluid. A number of the motif variants had already been described in reactive arthritis synovial fluid and blood.

The receptor was isolated from a male donor with ankylosing spondylitis or in good health (not recorded which). The chain couples TRBV3-1 to TRBJ2-1; D is unresolved. The sequenced sample consisted of blood, either unsorted or a sorted T cell fraction (not recorded which). CDR3 residues: CASSQDTSNEQFF. The CDR3 region has the DNA TGTGCCAGCAGCCAAGATACCAGCAATGAGCAGTTCTTC.